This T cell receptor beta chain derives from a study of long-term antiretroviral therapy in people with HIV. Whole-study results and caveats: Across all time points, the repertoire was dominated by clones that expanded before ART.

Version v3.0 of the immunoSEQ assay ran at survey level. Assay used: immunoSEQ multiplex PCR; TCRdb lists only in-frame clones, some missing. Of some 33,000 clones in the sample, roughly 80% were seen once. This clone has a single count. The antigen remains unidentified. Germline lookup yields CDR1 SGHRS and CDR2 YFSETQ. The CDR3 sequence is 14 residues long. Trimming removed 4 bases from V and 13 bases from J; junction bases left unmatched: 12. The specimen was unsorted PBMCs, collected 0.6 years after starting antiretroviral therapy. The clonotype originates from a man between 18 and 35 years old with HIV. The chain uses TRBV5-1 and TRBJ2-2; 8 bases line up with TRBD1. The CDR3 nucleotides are TGCGCCAGCAGCCCGGACAGGGCCGCGGGCGGGCTGTTTTTT. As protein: CASSPDRAAGGLFF.